This is a list of T cell receptor beta chains from one sample in a study of blood T cell repertoires in COVID-19. TCRdb keeps only in-frame clones here, not all; method: immunoSEQ multiplex PCR. The sample contains some 62,000 clones, 70% to 85% of which appear only once. The sequencing input was peripheral blood. All receptors derive from a man aged 60-69 years with acute or convalescent COVID-19. Both conserved end residues are part of each CDR3. A D gene is named only where the DNA matches it firmly. A row's size may be missing; if present it is once, few, many or a size class.

clone_size: .
v_call: TRBV18
d_call: .
j_call: TRBJ1-1
cdr3_aa: CASSRGLRDTEAFF
cdr3_nt: TGTGCCAGCTCCCGCGGACTGAGGGACACTGAAGCTTTCTTT

clone_size: few
v_call: TRBV5-5
d_call: TRBD1
j_call: TRBJ1-5
cdr3_aa: CASSLDRVGNQPQHF
cdr3_nt: TGTGCCAGCAGTCTCGACAGGGTTGGAAATCAGCCCCAGCATTTT

clone_size: .
v_call: TRBV21-1
d_call: .
j_call: TRBJ2-7
cdr3_aa: CANSQLKRITYEQYF
cdr3_nt: TGTGCCAACTCACAACTTAAGCGGATAACCTACGAGCAGTACTTC

clone_size: .
v_call: TRBV6-2/TRBV6-3
d_call: .
j_call: TRBJ2-1
cdr3_aa: CASSYSQDSSYEQFF
cdr3_nt: TGTGCCAGCAGTTACTCGCAGGACTCTTCTTATGAGCAGTTCTTC

clone_size: .
v_call: TRBV7-8
d_call: .
j_call: TRBJ2-3
cdr3_aa: CASSLAATASTDTQYF
cdr3_nt: TGTGCCAGCAGCTTAGCGGCGACAGCCAGCACAGATACGCAGTATTTT

clone_size: .
v_call: TRBV19
d_call: .
j_call: TRBJ2-2
cdr3_aa: CASSPMTWTNTGELFF
cdr3_nt: TGTGCCAGTAGTCCAATGACGTGGACAAACACCGGGGAGCTGTTTTTT

clone_size: once
v_call: TRBV7-2
d_call: TRBD1
j_call: TRBJ2-7
cdr3_aa: CASSLAGTGLGEQYF
cdr3_nt: TGTGCCAGCAGCTTAGCGGGGACAGGGCTTGGCGAGCAGTACTTC

clone_size: .
v_call: TRBV6-6
d_call: TRBD2
j_call: TRBJ2-1
cdr3_aa: CASSRLAGGPLYNEQFF
cdr3_nt: TGTGCCAGCAGTCGACTAGCGGGAGGGCCCCTCTACAATGAGCAGTTCTTC

clone_size: .
v_call: TRBV2
d_call: TRBD2
j_call: TRBJ2-1
cdr3_aa: CASSLRLAGLNRSSYNEQFF
cdr3_nt: TGTGCCAGCAGTCTCCGACTAGCGGGATTAAACCGCAGCTCCTACAATGAGCAGTTCTTC

clone_size: .
v_call: TRBV14
d_call: TRBD1
j_call: TRBJ2-7
cdr3_aa: CASSHGLHRGRTVTYEQYF
cdr3_nt: TGTGCCAGCAGCCACGGGTTGCACAGGGGGCGCACAGTGACCTACGAGCAGTACTTC

clone_size: .
v_call: TRBV7-9
d_call: .
j_call: TRBJ1-5
cdr3_aa: CASSLNGHQPQHF
cdr3_nt: TGTGCCAGCAGCTTAAACGGTCATCAGCCCCAGCATTTT

clone_size: .
v_call: TRBV9
d_call: .
j_call: TRBJ1-1
cdr3_aa: CASTLGGDTEAFF
cdr3_nt: TGTGCCAGCACCCTAGGGGGGGACACTGAAGCTTTCTTT

clone_size: .
v_call: TRBV24-1
d_call: .
j_call: TRBJ2-3
cdr3_aa: CATSDTADTQYF
cdr3_nt: TGTGCCACCAGTGACACTGCGGATACGCAGTATTTT

clone_size: .
v_call: TRBV7-8
d_call: .
j_call: TRBJ1-1
cdr3_aa: CASSLAQMNTEAFF
cdr3_nt: TGTGCCAGCAGCTTAGCCCAAATGAACACTGAAGCTTTCTTT

clone_size: .
v_call: TRBV3-1/TRBV3-2
d_call: .
j_call: TRBJ1-6
cdr3_aa: CASTSLTPNSPLHF
cdr3_nt: TGTGCCAGCACGAGTCTTACCCCAAATTCACCCCTCCACTTT

clone_size: once
v_call: TRBV18
d_call: .
j_call: TRBJ2-6
cdr3_aa: CASSPGGGRVGANVLTF
cdr3_nt: TGTGCCAGCTCACCGGGCGGTGGCAGGGTTGGGGCCAACGTCCTGACTTTC

clone_size: .
v_call: TRBV7-9
d_call: TRBD1
j_call: TRBJ2-7
cdr3_aa: CASSLGTGDEQYF
cdr3_nt: TGTGCCAGCAGCTTGGGGACAGGGGATGAGCAGTACTTC

clone_size: few
v_call: TRBV28
d_call: TRBD1
j_call: TRBJ1-1
cdr3_aa: CASRAGQGTHEAFF
cdr3_nt: TGTGCCAGCAGGGCGGGACAGGGGACCCATGAAGCTTTCTTT

clone_size: .
v_call: TRBV28
d_call: .
j_call: TRBJ2-3
cdr3_aa: CASSLWNTRTDTQYF
cdr3_nt: TGTGCCAGCAGTTTATGGAACACCCGCACAGATACGCAGTATTTT

clone_size: .
v_call: TRBV5-1
d_call: .
j_call: TRBJ1-2
cdr3_aa: CASSESRATRRYTF
cdr3_nt: TGCGCCAGCTCGGAGTCCAGGGCCACCCGTCGCTACACCTTC

clone_size: .
v_call: TRBV19
d_call: .
j_call: TRBJ2-2
cdr3_aa: CASSIQPKRRELFF
cdr3_nt: TGTGCCAGTAGTATTCAGCCGAAGAGGAGGGAGCTGTTTTTT

clone_size: once
v_call: TRBV5-1
d_call: .
j_call: TRBJ1-1
cdr3_aa: CASSLGTANTEAFF
cdr3_nt: TGCGCCAGCAGCTTGGGGACAGCGAACACTGAAGCTTTCTTT